These 27 T cell receptor beta chains came from one sample sequenced in a study of cytomegalovirus exposure and HLA in healthy donors. PCR used 60 Vbeta primers and 13 Jbeta primers. TCRdb's table, derived via immunoSEQ multiplex PCR, lists solely in-frame clones and lacks some. The table lists about 110,000 clones, about 70% of them singletons, with around 5% in the top ten. Sequenced sample: PBMCs. The receptors were sampled from a man aged 25-45 years in good health and CMV-seropositive.

The chain carries TRBV14 and TRBJ2-5; TRBD2 matches 7 bases. CDR1 and CDR2 (germline): SGHDN, FVKESK. The CDR3 is made up of 17 amino acids. The ends lost 2 bases at V and 7 bases at J; junction bases unmatched: 16. CDR3 nucleotides: TGTGCCAGCAGCCAACTTATCGAGCGGGGAGTTCGGGGGACCCAGTACTTC. As protein: CASSQLIERGVRGTQYF.

The chain employs TRBV28 and TRBJ2-7; possible D gene TRBD2, 6 bases. Trimming stripped 3 bases from V and 7 bases from J, with 16 bases between. Per germline, CDR1 MDHEN and CDR2 SYDVKM. The CDR3 contains 14 residues. The CDR3 DNA is TGTGCCAGCAGTTTTCCCCGGGACTCACGGGAGCAGTACTTC. The encoded protein is CASSFPRDSREQYF.

This clone was picked up one time. The chain carries TRBV5-1 and TRBJ2-4, with a possible D match to TRBD1 (5 bases). The germline CDR1 and CDR2 sequences are SGHRS and YFSETQ. Trimming cost V 0 bases and J 8 bases, with 12 bases left between them. This CDR3 is built from 14 residues. The CDR3, as DNA: TGCGCCAGCAGCTTGGCCCCAGGGTCGGACATTCAGTACTTC. Amino acids: CASSLAPGSDIQYF. Based on the CDR3 plus reference TRBV5-1 and TRBJ2-4, the full variable domain is KAGVTQTPRYLIKTRGQQVTLSCSPISGHRSVSWYQQTPGQGLQFLFEYFSETQRNKGNFPGRFSGRQFSNSRSEMNVSTLELGDSALYLCASSLAPGSDIQYFGAGTRLSVL.

V gene TRBV2 combines with J gene TRBJ2-3, with TRBD1 matching 8 bases. V shed 7 bases and J 4 bases; nucleotides not matched to a gene: 13. CDR1 is SNHLY, CDR2 FYNNEI, per germline. The CDR3 length is 16 residues. CDR3 coding DNA: TGTGCCAGCACTTGGAGAAGGACAGGGCGCCCAGATACGCAGTATTTT. Translation gives CASTWRRTGRPDTQYF.

This clone was found many times. The chain employs TRBV6-4 and TRBJ2-1; 12 positions match TRBD1. The CDR3 sequence is 14 residues long. Germline lookup yields CDR1 MRHNA and CDR2 SNTAGT. V lost 2 bases to trimming and J lost 8 bases; unmatched junction nucleotides: 1. CDR3 protein: CASSDGTGGDEQFF. The CDR3, as DNA: TGTGCCAGCAGTGACGGGACAGGGGGCGATGAGCAGTTCTTC.

V is TRBV29-1 and J is TRBJ2-5; perhaps TRBD1 as D (5 bases). The CDR3 has 12 amino acids. The germline V and J ends were trimmed by 3 bases and 5 bases, with 10 bases remaining between them. CDR1 is SQVTM, CDR2 ANQGSEA, per germline. This CDR3 is CSVDGRAETQYF. As DNA, the CDR3 is TGCAGCGTTGACGGCAGGGCTGAGACCCAGTACTTC.

The chain couples TRBV29-1 to TRBJ1-2; the match to TRBD1 covers 12 bases. This CDR3 has 14 amino acids. The V segment lost 7 bases and the J segment 13 bases; nucleotides outside the gene matches: 16. Germline CDR1 SQVTM, CDR2 ANQGSEA. The DNA of the CDR3 is TGCAGCGCGCGACCGGGACAGGGGGCGTCCAGTCCCACCTTC. Translation: CSARPGQGASSPTF.

The DNA for the CDR3 is TGTGCCAGCAGCTTAGTGGCCGGGGGGGTGAACACCGGGGAGCTGTTTTTT. This gives the protein CASSLVAGGVNTGELFF. The chain recombines TRBV11-2 with TRBJ2-2; 8 bases line up with TRBD2. The CDR3 contains 17 residues. With 1 base clipped from V and 1 base from J, the junction kept 5 bases outside the gene matches. Germline V CDR1 and CDR2: SGHAT, FQNNGV. The full variable domain, in which reference TRBV11-2 and TRBJ2-2 provide the parts outside the CDR3, is EAGVAQSPRYKIIEKRQSVAFWCNPISGHATLYWYQQILGQGPKLLIQFQNNGVVDDSQLPKDRFSAERLKGVDSTLKIQPAKLEDSAVYLCASSLVAGGVNTGELFFGEGSRLTVL.

The chain uses TRBV5-4 and TRBJ2-5, with 7 positions matching TRBD2. Trimming took 5 bases from V and 4 from J; bases not matched to a gene: 2. The CDR3 totals 12 residues. CDR1 SGHNT and CDR2 YYREEE come from the germline V gene (reference sequence). The CDR3 coding sequence is TGTGCCAGCAGGCGGGAGACAGAGACCCAGTACTTC. Amino acid sequence: CASRRETETQYF.

This clone occurred a few times. The chain uses TRBV11-2 and TRBJ2-7, with a possible D match to TRBD1 (6 bases). CDR3 length: 14 residues. Per the germline V gene, CDR1 is SGHAT and CDR2 is FQNNGV. V was pared by 2 bases and J by 5 bases, with 13 bases between. This CDR3 is CASSLPDSRNEQYF. DNA of the CDR3: TGTGCCAGCAGCTTACCGGACAGTCGCAACGAGCAGTACTTC.

The rearrangement links TRBV6-4 to TRBJ2-2, with 9 bases aligning to TRBD1. The CDR3 spans 14 residues. The germline gives CDR1 MRHNA, CDR2 SNTAGT. Trimming at V came to 4 bases and at J to 3 bases, leaving 0 bases not matched to a gene. Here the CDR3 reads CASSGTGDTGELFF. As DNA, the CDR3 is TGTGCCAGCAGTGGGACAGGGGACACCGGGGAGCTGTTTTTT.

V gene TRBV19 combines with J gene TRBJ1-2; 8 bases align to TRBD1. The CDR3 spans 12 residues. CDR1 is LNHDA, CDR2 SQIVND, per germline (reference sequence). V lost 4 bases to trimming and J lost 8 bases; unmatched junction nucleotides: 3. The CDR3 DNA sequence: TGTGCCAGTAGTAGCCGACAGGGGGGCTACACCTTC. As protein: CASSSRQGGYTF.

The chain joins TRBV29-1 to TRBJ1-2; TRBD1 aligns across 10 bases. CDR1 and CDR2 (germline): SQVTM, ANQGSEA. Trimming cost V 6 bases and J 7 bases; bases outside gene matches: 5. This CDR3 contains 12 residues. CDR3 sequence reads: CSVVTGGFGYTF. CDR3 sequence (DNA): TGCAGCGTGGTGACAGGGGGCTTTGGCTACACCTTC.

This rearrangement joins TRBV27 to TRBJ1-2, with 8 nucleotides matching TRBD1. This CDR3 has 17 amino acids. V gave up 0 bases and J gave up 4 bases; unmatched junction bases: 10. The germline V gene has CDR1 MNHEY and CDR2 SMNVEV (reference sequence). CDR3 sequence: CASSLSEQGALGYGYTF. The DNA for the CDR3 is TGTGCCAGCAGTTTATCAGAGCAGGGGGCGCTTGGCTATGGCTACACCTTC.

This clone was found once. The V call is TRBV6-1, the J call TRBJ2-7, with TRBD1 identical over 7 bases. The length of the CDR3 is 13 residues. Germline V gene data show CDR1 as MNHNS and CDR2 as SASEGT. Losses at the gene ends were 6 bases for V and 2 bases for J; bases not matched to a gene: 4. Here the CDR3 DNA reads TGTGCCAGCAGAGAAAGGGGGCCCTACGAGCAGTACTTC. Amino acids: CASRERGPYEQYF.

This clone was detected a few times. The rearrangement joins TRBV6-1 to TRBJ2-3, with 7 positions matching TRBD2. V lost 7 bases, J lost 2 bases, and 9 bases stayed unmatched. The CDR3 contains 15 residues. CDR1 MNHNS and CDR2 SASEGT come from the germline V gene. CDR3 loop: CASIPLADFTDTQYF. The DNA of the CDR3 is TGTGCCAGCATACCTCTAGCGGATTTCACAGATACGCAGTATTTT.

The chain employs TRBV28 and TRBJ2-2; perhaps TRBD2 as D (7 bases). CDR1 is MDHEN, CDR2 SYDVKM, per germline. This CDR3 spans 16 amino acids. V shed 6 bases and J shed 0 bases, with 14 bases lying between them. CDR3 residues: CASRSSGGTNTGELFF. The DNA of the CDR3 is TGTGCCAGCAGGTCCTCGGGGGGCACGAACACCGGGGAGCTGTTTTTT.

The rearrangement links TRBV30 to TRBJ1-3; TRBD1 might be the D (5 bases). Looked up from germline, CDR1 is GTSNPN and CDR2 is SVGIG (reference sequence). This CDR3 has 17 amino acids. V lost 4 bases and J lost 0, with 19 bases in between. CDR3 coding DNA: TGTGCCTGGAACCCCCCTCAGGGCTACTTCTCTGGAAACACCATATATTTT. Its protein product is CAWNPPQGYFSGNTIYF.

This clone has a handful of counts. The CDR3 loop is CASRYYFLETQYF. The CDR3 DNA reads TGTGCCAGCAGATATTACTTCCTCGAGACCCAGTACTTC. The chain joins TRBV5-6 to TRBJ2-5; the D is unclear. This CDR3 has 13 residues. Trimming removed 5 bases at V and 5 bases at J, with 13 bases between. The germline V gene encodes CDR1 SGHDT and CDR2 YYEEEE.

A note on this clone: The junction shows a germline mismatch at one end, possibly a read error. This sequence joins TRBV30 and TRBJ1-2; 7 nucleotides match TRBD1. The CDR3 runs 16 residues. Per germline, CDR1 GTSNPN and CDR2 SVGIG (reference sequence). As DNA, the CDR3 is TGTGCCTGGAGGTTGGATCACAGGGGAAGTAGATATGGCTACCCCTTC. This sequence encodes CAWRLDHRGSRYGYPF. Variable domain in full (rest from reference TRBV30 and TRBJ1-2): SQTIHQWPATLVQPVGSPLSLECTVEGTSNPNLYWYRQAAGRGLQLLFYSVGIGQISSEVPQNLSASRPQDRQFILSSKKLLLSDSGFYLCAWRLDHRGSRYGYPFGSGTRLTVV.

This chain joins TRBV4-3 and TRBJ1-2; TRBD1 is a possible D gene (6 bases). This CDR3 is built from 14 residues. CDR1 and CDR2 (germline): LGHNA, YSLEER. The V end lost 6 bases, the J end lost 5 bases, and 16 bases lay between the germline ends. The chain's CDR3 is CASRPSGTSYGYTF. The CDR3 DNA follows: TGCGCCAGCAGACCTTCCGGGACATCATATGGCTACACCTTC.

The rearrangement joins TRBV5-8 to TRBJ1-5; D is possibly TRBD1 (6 bases). V was clipped by 4 bases and J by 0 bases, with 11 bases between them. The germline V gene has CDR1 SGHTS and CDR2 YDEGEE. CDR3 length: 15 residues. CDR3 nucleotide sequence: TGTGCCAGCAGCCTAACAGGGTATAGCAATCAGCCCCAGCATTTT. Residues: CASSLTGYSNQPQHF.

Remarks on this clone: The junction differs from germline at one of its ends, possibly a read error. The chain uses TRBV7-2 and TRBJ1-2, with unresolved D. The CDR3 spans 14 residues. Germline CDR1 and CDR2: SGHTA and FQGNSA. CDR3 sequence: CASSLGPEFRELPF. The CDR3 DNA follows: TGTGCCAGCAGCTTAGGCCCAGAGTTTAGGGAGCTCCCTTTC.

The chain links TRBV2 to TRBJ1-5; D uncertain. Looked up from germline, CDR1 is SNHLY and CDR2 is FYNNEI. The CDR3 runs 14 residues. The ends were cut back, 1 base at V and 5 bases at J, with 9 bases in the middle. DNA of the CDR3: TGTGCCAGCAGTGAAGGTGCAGGTTATCAGCCCCAGCATTTT. Amino acids: CASSEGAGYQPQHF.

The rearrangement joins TRBV6-1 to TRBJ2-4; D is undetermined. The CDR3 has 15 amino acids. V lost 1 base to trimming and J lost 7 bases, with 14 bases between them. The germline CDR1 and CDR2 sequences are MNHNS and SASEGT. The CDR3 nucleotides are TGTGCCAGCAGTGAAGATCCTATCGGAGCCAACATTCAGTACTTC. Its translation: CASSEDPIGANIQYF.

This clone has just a few counts. The chain links TRBV6-1 to TRBJ1-6, with D unclear. The germline V gene encodes CDR1 MNHNS and CDR2 SASEGT. V gave up 7 bases and J gave up 5 bases, with 9 bases separating them. The CDR3 length is 13 residues. The CDR3 loop reads CASKSPDNSPLHF. The CDR3 DNA follows: TGTGCCAGCAAGTCGCCGGATAATTCACCCCTCCACTTT.

In the case of this clone: Its ends do not fully match the called genes, so a read error is possible. The rearrangement uses TRBV5-1 and TRBJ1-2; 9 bases map to TRBD1. CDR1 SGHRS and CDR2 YFSETQ come from the germline V gene. CDR3 length equals 15 residues. CDR3 in amino acids: CASSSDRGDNYGYPF. In DNA, the CDR3 is TGCGCCAGCAGCTCTGACAGGGGGGATAACTATGGCTACCCCTTC.